This T cell receptor (beta chain) was observed in a study of T cells expressing NK-cell markers. Study-wide results and caveats: Each of about 6 donors carried dominant NKG2C+ clonotypes accounting for about 1.0-7.0% of CD8+ T cells.

Worth noting for this clonotype: As yet, its antigen is unknown.

From the 5' RACE reads, TCRdb lists one entry per CDR3 protein and no DNA. The table gives a few hundred thousand distinct CDR3 sequences; the top ten clones make up around 4% of it. The CDR3 has 15 amino acids. CDR1 and CDR2 (germline): SGHRS, YFSETQ. This sequence joins TRBV5-1 and TRBJ2-7; there is no DNA to check the TCRdb D call of TRBD2. The sequence was collected from a young man in good health. Sequencing was performed on blood T cells: a sorted CD56 or NKG2C T cell subset, CD4+ or CD8+ T cells, or bulk PBMC T cells (not recorded which). The CDR3 sequence is CASGIAGGKTYEQYF.